The TCR beta chain under discussion was sequenced for a study of cytomegalovirus exposure and HLA in healthy donors. In the case of this clone: Its target is not known.

PCR involved 60 Vbeta and 13 Jbeta primers. Sequenced by immunoSEQ multiplex PCR; TCRdb stores in-frame clones only, minus some. Of some 100,000 clones listed, around three quarters are singletons. Between the trimmed V and J ends, which lost 0 bases and 5 bases, there was a span of 13 bases. CDR1 is LNHNV and CDR2 is YYDKDF in the germline V gene (reference sequence). CDR3 size: 16 residues. Study observations and caveats: Later on, an analysis tied 15,000 to 20,000 TCR beta sequences to HLA alleles at 0.05 false discovery rate.

The sequence was collected from a male donor in good health and CMV-seropositive. The sample comprised PBMCs. The V and J genes are TRBV15 and TRBJ1-4; perhaps TRBD1 as D (5 bases). The CDR3 spells CATSRDSGSRNEKLFF. Here the CDR3 DNA reads TGTGCCACCAGCAGAGATTCAGGGTCGAGAAATGAAAAACTGTTTTTT.